The subject of this entry is one T cell receptor delta chain. Its target is not known. After alphabeta T cell depletion, CD3+ Vdelta1+ Vdelta2- thymocytes were sorted. Vdelta1+ thymocyte sorts reached between roughly 98% and 99.6% purity. Sequences come from RNA converted to cDNA by reverse transcription. Pooled V-gene forward primers with one constant-region reverse primer generated the CDR3 amplicons by multiplex PCR. TCRdb reanalyzed the multiplex PCR reads using CATT. The sample shows 20,000 to 25,000 delta-chain clones, approximately 30% of them seen only once. This entry is derived from a study of Vδ1+ human thymocytes. Broader study findings: Thymic delta-chain repertoires held roughly 18% Vdelta2 sequences and few Vdelta3, despite high sort purity. Thymic TRG and TRD repertoires appeared highly polyclonal, with Gaussian CDR3 length distributions. Bulk data may be misread because of unexpected Vdelta2 sequences.

Trimming stripped 8 bases from V and 5 bases from J, with 27 bases between. Germline V gene sequence: CDR1 TSWWSYY, CDR2 QGS. CDR3 length: 17 residues. Material: Vdelta1+ gamma-delta thymocytes from the thymus. Documented subset: FACS-sorted CD3+ TCRalphabeta- TCRVdelta1+ TCRVdelta2- thymocytes. The chain couples TRDV1 to TRDJ1, with TRDD2 as a possible D gene (5 bases). This clonotype originated in a boy in the first two years of life who had congenital heart surgery. CDR3 in DNA: TGTGCTCTTAAGTTCCGGACCCCTTCAACGTGGACGGATAAACTCATCTTT. It specifies CALKFRTPSTWTDKLIF.